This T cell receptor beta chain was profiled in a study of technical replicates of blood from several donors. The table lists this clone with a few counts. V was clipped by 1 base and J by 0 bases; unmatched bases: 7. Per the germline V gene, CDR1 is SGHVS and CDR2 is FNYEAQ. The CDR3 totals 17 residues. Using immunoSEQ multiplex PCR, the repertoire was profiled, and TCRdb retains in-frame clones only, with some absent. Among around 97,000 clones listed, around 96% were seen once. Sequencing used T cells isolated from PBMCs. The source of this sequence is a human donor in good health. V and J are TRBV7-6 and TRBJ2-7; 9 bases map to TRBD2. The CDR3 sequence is CASSLDPSGKPSYEQYF. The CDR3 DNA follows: TGTGCCAGCAGCTTAGACCCTAGCGGGAAGCCCTCCTACGAGCAGTACTTC.